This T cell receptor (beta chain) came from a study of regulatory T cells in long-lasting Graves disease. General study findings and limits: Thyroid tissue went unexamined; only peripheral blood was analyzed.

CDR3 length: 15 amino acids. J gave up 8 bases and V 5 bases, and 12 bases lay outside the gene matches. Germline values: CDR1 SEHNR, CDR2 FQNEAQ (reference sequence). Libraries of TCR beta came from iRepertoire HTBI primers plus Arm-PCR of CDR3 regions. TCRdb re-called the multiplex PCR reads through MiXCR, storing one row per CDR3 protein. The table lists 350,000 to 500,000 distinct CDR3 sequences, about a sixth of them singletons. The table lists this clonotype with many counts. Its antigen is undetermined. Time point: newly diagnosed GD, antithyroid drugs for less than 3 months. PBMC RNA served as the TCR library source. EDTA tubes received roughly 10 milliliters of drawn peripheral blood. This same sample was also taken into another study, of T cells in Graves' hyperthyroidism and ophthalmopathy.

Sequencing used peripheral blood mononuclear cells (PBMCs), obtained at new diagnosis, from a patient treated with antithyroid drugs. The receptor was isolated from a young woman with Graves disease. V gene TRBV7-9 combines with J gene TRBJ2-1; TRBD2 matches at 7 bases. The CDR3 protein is CASSMVRSAGYEQFF. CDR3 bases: TGTGCCAGCAGCATGGTTAGATCAGCGGGATATGAGCAGTTCTTC.